This passage covers 28 T cell receptor beta chains from one sample sequenced in a study of identical twins. TCRdb fed the 5' RACE reads into MiXCR, producing one record per CDR3 protein. Among around 510,000 distinct CDR3 sequences listed, 13% to 15% were seen once. These data were also filed under a second study, of yellow fever vaccine responses in identical twins.

What was sequenced was CD4+ T cells sorted from blood. These receptors all come from a woman between 18 and 29 years old in good health.

This clonotype was seen only a few times. The chain combines TRBV2 with TRBJ2-3; D might be TRBD1 or TRBD2, each matching 5 bases. V was cut by 10 bases and J by 2 bases, with 16 bases left in between. Germline V gene data show CDR1 as SNHLY and CDR2 as FYNNEI. The CDR3 sequence is 14 residues long. CDR3 in amino acids: CANTAWGTTDTQYF. CDR3 DNA sequence: TGTGCCAACACCGCTTGGGGGACCACAGATACGCAGTATTTT. Full variable domain (missing parts from reference TRBV2 and TRBJ2-3): EPEVTQTPSHQVTQMGQEVILRCVPISNHLYFYWYRQILGQKVEFLVSFYNNEISEKSEIFDDQFSVERPDGSNFTLKIRSTKLEDSAMYFCANTAWGTTDTQYFGPGTRLTVL.

This clonotype was observed a few times. This chain links TRBV5-1 with TRBJ2-1; D is perhaps TRBD1 or TRBD2 (5 bases each). Trimming removed 8 bases from V and 6 bases from J, with 15 bases in between. The CDR3 sequence is 13 residues long. Germline lookup yields CDR1 SGHRS and CDR2 YFSETQ. The CDR3 DNA is TGCGCCAGGAATCGGGACCCTCCCAATGAGCAGTTCTTC. Its translation: CARNRDPPNEQFF.

V is TRBV12-3 or TRBV12-4 and J is TRBJ2-5; 10 nucleotides align to TRBD1. The V gene end was trimmed by 5 bases and the J gene end by 4 bases; junction bases not matched to a gene: 10. The CDR3 consists of 16 residues. In nucleotides, the CDR3 is TGTGCCAGCAGTCGCGACAGGGGGCGCTGGACAGAGACCCAGTACTTC. Amino acids: CASSRDRGRWTETQYF.

A few counts support this clonotype. The chain couples TRBV3-1 to TRBJ2-7; TRBD2 matches 13 bases. Per the germline V gene, CDR1 is LGHDT and CDR2 is YNNKEL (reference sequence). There are 18 residues in the CDR3. The V gene end was trimmed by 3 bases and the J gene end by 5 bases; junction bases not matched to a gene: 13. The CDR3 coding sequence is TGTGCCAGCAGCCATGTATCGGGACTAGCGGGGTCGTTGGACGAGCAGTACTTC. Translating it yields CASSHVSGLAGSLDEQYF.

There are a few counts of this clonotype. V is TRBV5-1 and J is TRBJ2-3; 7 bases are shared with TRBD1. Losses at the gene ends were 6 bases for V and 2 bases for J; bases not matched to a gene: 9. Germline CDR1 and CDR2: SGHRS and YFSETQ. The CDR3 runs 15 residues. This CDR3 reads CASTSTGDNTDTQYF. The CDR3 region has the DNA TGCGCCAGCACCAGCACAGGGGACAACACAGATACGCAGTATTTT.

V usage is TRBV7-3 and J usage is TRBJ2-1, with 8 nucleotides matching TRBD2. Germline lookup yields CDR1 SGHTA and CDR2 FQGTGA. The V gene end was trimmed by 5 bases and the J gene end by 4 bases; junction bases not matched to a gene: 13. The CDR3 covers 17 residues. In DNA form, the CDR3 reads TGTGCCAGCAGCCCATTTACCCCCCTAGCGGGTTACAATGAGCAGTTCTTC. Residues: CASSPFTPLAGYNEQFF.

This clonotype was seen only a few times. The genes are TRBV6-1 and TRBJ2-1; the D gene is possibly TRBD1 (6 bases). This CDR3 region has 15 residues. CDR1 is MNHNS, CDR2 SASEGT, per germline. Deletions cut 6 bases from V and 8 bases from J, with 20 bases between. The CDR3 sequence is CASSPTWGLKDEQFF. DNA of the CDR3: TGTGCCAGCAGCCCAACATGGGGGCTCAAGGATGAGCAGTTCTTC.

This clonotype was counted only a few times. The V call is TRBV13, the J call TRBJ2-1; perhaps TRBD2 as D (5 bases). V was pared by 5 bases and J by 9 bases, with 14 bases between. The germline gives CDR1 PRHDT, CDR2 FYEKMQ (reference sequence). The CDR3 sequence is 13 residues long. The CDR3 nucleotides are TGTGCCAGCAGCCCCACTACCACTAGTGAGCAGTTCTTC. Protein: CASSPTTTSEQFF.

This clonotype has a handful of counts. The chain has TRBV28 and TRBJ1-5; perhaps TRBD1 as D (5 bases). V lost 2 bases and J 6 bases, leaving 14 bases between the germline ends. The CDR3 consists of 15 residues. Germline V gene data show CDR1 as MDHEN and CDR2 as SYDVKM. The CDR3, as DNA: TGTGCCAGCAGTTTACCCGGGGCAGGAGGTCAGCCCCAGCATTTT. Its translation is CASSLPGAGGQPQHF.

This clonotype was seen ten or more times. This chain uses TRBV2 with TRBJ2-1; 10 nucleotides align to TRBD2. CDR1 and CDR2 (germline): SNHLY, FYNNEI. This CDR3 region has 17 residues. V lost 8 bases, J lost 1 base, and 11 bases stayed unmatched. The CDR3 reads CASADIRLAGSYNEQFF. The CDR3 DNA reads as TGTGCCAGCGCGGACATAAGACTAGCGGGTTCCTACAATGAGCAGTTCTTC.

The chain recombines TRBV27 with TRBJ1-6; 7 bases fit TRBD1. The V gene's germline CDR1 is MNHEY and CDR2 SMNVEV (reference sequence). Trimming cost V 6 bases and J 11 bases; bases outside gene matches: 4. The CDR3 totals 12 residues. DNA of the CDR3: TGTGCCAGCAGATTGACAGGGACACCCCTCCACTTT. Translation gives CASRLTGTPLHF.

This clonotype was seen more than once but under ten times. This chain links TRBV7-2 with TRBJ1-4; maybe TRBD1 (6 bases). CDR3 size: 13 residues. V was trimmed by 10 bases and J by 5 bases, leaving 14 bases between them. The germline V gene encodes CDR1 SGHTA and CDR2 FQGNSA. For the CDR3, the DNA is TGTGCCACTGGACAGACCCTGAATGAAAAACTGTTTTTT. This gives the protein CATGQTLNEKLFF.

This clonotype has more than one count but fewer than ten. The V and J genes are TRBV28 and TRBJ1-3; D remains ambiguous. This CDR3 has 14 amino acids. Germline V gene data show CDR1 as MDHEN and CDR2 as SYDVKM. The V and J ends lost 5 bases and 4 bases respectively, with 12 bases between them. The CDR3 loop is CASSDQVGGNTIYF. The CDR3 nucleotides read TGTGCCAGCAGTGACCAGGTGGGCGGAAACACCATATATTTT. The full variable domain, rest sourced from reference TRBV28 and TRBJ1-3, is DVKVTQSSRYLVKRTGEKVFLECVQDMDHENMFWYRQDPGLGLRLIYFSYDVKMKEKGDIPEGYSVSREKKERFSLILESASTNQTSMYLCASSDQVGGNTIYFGEGSWLTVV.

For this clonotype: The CDR3 end shows no conserved phenylalanine or tryptophan, and so a read error is likely. The chain uses TRBV5-6 and TRBJ2-5; TRBD2 matches 9 bases. Germline V gene data show CDR1 as SGHDT and CDR2 as YYEEEE. With V trimmed by 0 bases and J by 3 bases, 3 bases remained unmatched. The CDR3 consists of 15 residues. The CDR3 nucleotides read TGTGCCAGCAGCTTGGCGCGGGAGGGAGAAGAGACCCAGTACTTA. This sequence encodes CASSLAREGEETQYL.

The chain links TRBV7-8 to TRBJ2-3, with a possible D match to TRBD1 (8 bases). Per germline, CDR1 SGHVS and CDR2 FQNEAQ. The length of the CDR3 is 16 residues. Trimming cost V 4 bases and J 1 base, with 15 bases left between them. The CDR3, as DNA: TGTGCCAGCAGCTCCAACAGGGGGGGTGGCACAGATACGCAGTATTTT. Its translation is CASSSNRGGGTDTQYF.

This clonotype was seen a few times. The chain recombines TRBV20-1 with TRBJ2-3; D not resolved. The V gene lost 1 base and the J gene lost 1 base, with 9 bases spanning the gap. Germline values: CDR1 DFQATT, CDR2 SNEGSKA (reference sequence). The CDR3 has 14 amino acids. The CDR3 sequence is CSARVFYGTDTQYF. The CDR3, as DNA: TGCAGTGCTAGAGTCTTCTACGGCACAGATACGCAGTATTTT.

This clonotype was counted a few times. V usage is TRBV7-9 and J usage is TRBJ2-7; D call uncertain. V lost 6 bases and J lost 6, with 12 bases in between. CDR1 SEHNR and CDR2 FQNEAQ come from the germline V gene (reference sequence). CDR3 length: 12 amino acids. In nucleotides, the CDR3 is TGTGCCAGCAGTCCTGGGGTCCGCGAGCAGTACTTC. It codes for CASSPGVREQYF.

This clonotype appeared a few times. This chain links TRBV4-2 with TRBJ2-7; D gene unclear. The V and J ends lost 0 bases and 2 bases respectively, with 11 bases between them. CDR3 size: 15 residues. Germline lookup yields CDR1 LGHNA and CDR2 YNFKEQ. The CDR3 is CASSQDVSVPYEQYF. The CDR3 nucleotides read TGTGCCAGCAGCCAAGATGTATCGGTTCCCTACGAGCAGTACTTC.

V gene TRBV5-1 combines with J gene TRBJ2-7; D is perhaps TRBD1 (7 bases). Trimming removed 0 bases at V and 6 bases at J, with 16 bases between. Per germline, CDR1 SGHRS and CDR2 YFSETQ. This CDR3 is 15 amino acids long. In DNA form, the CDR3 reads TGCGCCAGCAGCTTGGCCTCGATTCAGGGGGGCGAGCAGTACTTC. This sequence encodes CASSLASIQGGEQYF.

V gene TRBV6-2 or TRBV6-3 combines with J gene TRBJ2-1; no clear D gene. Trimming pared 8 bases from V and 2 bases from J, leaving 7 bases between. The length of the CDR3 is 12 residues. CDR1 MNHEY and CDR2 SVGEGT come from the germline V gene. CDR3 sequence (DNA): TGTGCCAGCGGCGAGACCTACAATGAGCAGTTCTTC. Amino acids: CASGETYNEQFF.

The chain is built from TRBV5-1 and TRBJ1-5; TRBD1 matches 7 bases. The CDR3 is 16 amino acids. Germline V lookup: CDR1 SGHRS, CDR2 YFSETQ. With 4 bases clipped from V and 3 bases from J, the junction kept 10 bases outside the gene matches. CDR3 sequence reads: CASSATGTEFNQPQHF. The CDR3 bases are TGCGCCAGCAGCGCCACCGGGACAGAATTCAATCAGCCCCAGCATTTT.

A word on this clonotype: Relative to the germline gene, one junction end is altered; a read error may explain this. The V gene is TRBV3-1, the J gene TRBJ2-4, with TRBD2 identical over 8 bases. The CDR3 is made up of 17 amino acids. Germline values: CDR1 LGHDT, CDR2 YNNKEL (reference sequence). The CDR3 spells CATSQNPAGVAKNIQYF. The CDR3 DNA sequence: TGTGCCACCAGCCAAAACCCAGCGGGAGTGGCCAAAAACATTCAGTACTTC.

This clonotype was counted once. The rearrangement joins TRBV7-9 to TRBJ1-5, with D possibly being TRBD1 (5 bases). V was clipped by 1 base and J by 4 bases, with 8 bases between them. Germline V gene lookup returns CDR1 SEHNR and CDR2 FQNEAQ (reference sequence). The CDR3 totals 14 residues. The CDR3 loop is CASSLVGLNQPQHF. In DNA, the CDR3 is TGTGCCAGCAGCTTAGTGGGGCTTAATCAGCCCCAGCATTTT.

In this sample, this clonotype turned up a few times. The rearrangement joins TRBV28 to TRBJ1-5, with a possible D match to TRBD1 (5 bases). Germline V gene data show CDR1 as MDHEN and CDR2 as SYDVKM. CDR3 size: 13 residues. V was pared by 4 bases and J by 5 bases, with 9 bases between. The CDR3 spells CASSSTGYQPQHF. The CDR3 nucleotides are TGTGCCAGCAGTTCAACAGGTTATCAGCCCCAGCATTTT.

This chain links TRBV7-9 with TRBJ2-7; unclear D gene. This CDR3 spans 12 amino acids. Germline loops: CDR1 SEHNR, CDR2 FQNEAQ (reference sequence). V was pared by 3 bases and J by 5 bases, with 8 bases between. CDR3 loop: CASSLVNHEQYF. DNA of the CDR3: TGTGCCAGCAGCTTGGTGAACCACGAGCAGTACTTC. Full variable domain (rest looked up from reference TRBV7-9 and TRBJ2-7): DTGVSQNPRHKITKRGQNVTFRCDPISEHNRLYWYRQTLGQGPEFLTYFQNEAQLEKSRLLSDRFSAERPKGSFSTLEIQRTEQGDSAMYLCASSLVNHEQYFGPGTRLTVT.

CDR3 DNA: TGTGCCAGCAGCTTTGTGGGGCTCTCCTACGAGCAGTACTTC. The encoded protein is CASSFVGLSYEQYF. The V and J genes are TRBV5-5 and TRBJ2-7, with a tentative D call TRBD1 (5 bases). This CDR3 contains 14 residues. V gave up 2 bases and J gave up 0 bases, with 9 bases separating them. CDR1 and CDR2 (germline): SGHKS, YYEKEE (reference sequence).

A few counts support this clonotype. V usage is TRBV5-1 and J usage is TRBJ2-2; D remains ambiguous. Trimming cost V 5 bases and J 3 bases, with 8 bases left between them. The CDR3 spans 13 residues. The germline CDR1 and CDR2 sequences are SGHRS and YFSETQ. CDR3 DNA: TGCGCCAGCAGTAGAGACGACACCGGGGAGCTGTTTTTT. Protein: CASSRDDTGELFF.

The chain uses TRBV28 and TRBJ2-7; D perhaps matches TRBD1 (6 bases). Trimming removed 5 bases at V and 4 bases at J, with 15 bases between. This CDR3 comprises 14 residues. Germline assignment: CDR1 MDHEN and CDR2 SYDVKM. This CDR3 reads CASSAGQRQYEQYF. CDR3 sequence (DNA): TGTGCCAGCAGTGCCGGACAGAGACAATACGAGCAGTACTTC. Combining the CDR3 with reference TRBV28 and TRBJ2-7 gives the whole variable domain DVKVTQSSRYLVKRTGEKVFLECVQDMDHENMFWYRQDPGLGLRLIYFSYDVKMKEKGDIPEGYSVSREKKERFSLILESASTNQTSMYLCASSAGQRQYEQYFGPGTRLTVT.